The sequence of this TCR beta chain was determined in a study of long-term antiretroviral therapy in people with HIV (dated by TCRdb to about 2022). With respect to the entire study: The earliest samples were collected roughly a decade before the 2015 WHO recommendation for immediate ART, at a time when ART was usually postponed until CD4 counts fell. A retrospective serial study tested whether ART initiation and durable HIV suppression were associated with changes in peripheral blood TRB repertoire composition and diversity. The cohort contributed fewer than 200 cryopreserved PBMC samples from fewer than 35 adults with confirmed HIV infection, collected serially over a mean of roughly 6 years (range 1-12). About two fifths of the roughly 30 participants with HIV were female. Test extractions of a monoclonal T-cell line alongside some 35 polyclonal samples showed no cross-contamination during QIAcube processing. Broad study findings and their caveats: Unsorted PBMC were profiled instead of sorted CD4+ and CD8+ T cells because pre-ART samples had limited cell numbers. No data were available on ART adherence, viral resistance or therapy changes, limiting inferences about post-ART repertoire changes. Expanded TRB clones identified before ART initiation dominated the repertoire across all time points, though the dominance fluctuated and decreased in many PLHIV after ART. ART initiation was associated with a significant increase in TRB diversity, but diversity stayed significantly below transplant donor controls even after long-term ART. CDR3 length ranges in HIV repertoires were narrower than in controls, and network structure suggested an antigen-experienced repertoire with only a slight naive shift after ART. Samples dated from the mid-2000s to the late 2010s, and the ART regimens used may be less effective than current ones. Limited PBMC availability meant only the TCR beta chain was sequenced, without alpha chain pairing.

Counted from cysteine to phenylalanine, this CDR3 has 17 amino acids. The CDR3 DNA has 51 bases and is translated from base 1. The germline V gene specifies SGHDT as CDR1 and YYEEEE as CDR2. Trimming leaves V shorter by 0 bases and J shorter by 0 bases, with the junction holding 4 bases beyond the gene matches. The immunoSEQ hsTCRB v3.0 assay was used at survey level resolution to sequence the TRB variable region. TRB sequencing targeted a depth of about 35,000-55,000 T-cell genomes per sample. An Illumina MiSeq with a v3 150-cycle kit was used to sequence the pooled TRB libraries. On the study's bioinformatics: Analysis of repertoires was carried out in R inside a reproducible Nextflow workflow spanning QC, data transformation and analysis. LymphoSeq2, an R package for exploring AIRR-Seq data, was used to implement custom analyses. A handful of samples yielding fewer than 5000 total TRB sequences were excluded, leaving roughly 200 analyzed HIV repertoires. Among the 200 or so HIV repertoires that were kept, some 61 were collected before ART initiation and more than 120 were collected after ART initiation. Each repertoire was downsampled to 5000 TRB nucleotide sequences, and summary statistics were averaged across 100 downsampling iterations. Only TRB sequences with CDR3 regions of at least seven amino acids were retained for analysis. A Shannon entropy-derived clonality score and the Gini coefficient were used to measure diversity. In the repertoire networks, any two of the top 5000 CDR3 amino acid sequences were linked whenever the two sequences differed by an edit distance of one. Antigen specificity groups and MHC restriction were predicted for TRB CDR3 amino acid sequences with GLIPH2. CDR3 amino acid sequences were matched against VDJdb and McPAS-TCR to flag known CMV, EBV, HIV or tissue antigen associations. Pre-ART, post-ART and control groups were compared with Wilcoxon signed-rank tests and Holm-Bonferroni correction. TCRdb provides this immuneACCESS table in a form limited to in-frame rearrangements. Some clones are lacking; in checked studies, under half of them reflect an unresolved V gene, and why the rest are absent is not known. V and J calls and clone size are copied from that table; D and trimming were computed from the DNA. This sample has 30,000 to 40,000 clones in its table, and almost 85% of those were observed once. The top ten constitute just under 4.5% of the sample.

To be included, a participant needed at least one PBMC sample from before ART initiation plus at least two post-ART samples. Treatment was received in the United States of America by all participants with HIV. Before DNA extraction, cryopreserved samples containing 1-10 million PBMC were thawed and washed. At the time of the earliest PBMC sample for each participant with HIV, ages ranged from roughly 23 to 55 years. PBMC samples were contributed by each participant from 1-4 timepoints before ART initiation and 2-8 timepoints after ART initiation, with a median of 7 samples. Serial HIV viral load, CD4+ T-cell count, ART history and demographic data were obtained for every participant. Genomic DNA was extracted from unsorted PBMC with a Qiagen kit on a QIAcube, processed in batches of 12 samples. As for this clone: Its antigen specificity is not known. Per-nucleotide qualities are absent, and no much larger clonotype sits a single base away.

Recombination connected TRBV5-6 to TRBJ2-2, and 8 junctional nucleotides match TRBD1. The starting material was unsorted PBMCs, obtained 3.3 years after starting antiretroviral therapy. The source is a man aged 18 to 30 with HIV. The bases read TGTGCCAGCAGCTTGGAGGGGACAGGCCCGAACACCGGGGAGCTGTTTTTT. This codes for CASSLEGTGPNTGELFF.